A selection of T cell receptor beta chains follows, all from one sample in a study of shared clonotypes between healthy human individuals. TCRdb keeps only in-frame clones here, not all; method: immunoSEQ multiplex PCR. The profile shows roughly 2.5 million clones, just over 90% of them singletons. Specimen: naive CD4+ T cells sorted from blood. Receptors were obtained from a man between 18 and 35 years old in good health. Both conserved end residues are part of each CDR3. A D gene is named only where the DNA matches it firmly. Clone sizes are given selectively: once, few, many, or a class where the clone is expanded.

TRBJ2-5 | . | TRBD2 | TRBV5-1 | TGCGCCAGCAGCTTTGCGGGGGGACAAGAGACCCAGTACTTC | CASSFAGGQETQYF
TRBJ1-2 | . | TRBD1 | TRBV5-6 | TGTGCCAGCAGCCCCGGGACAGGGGGCGGCTACACCTTC | CASSPGTGGGYTF
TRBJ2-7 | . | TRBD1 | TRBV5-6 | TGTGCCAGCAGCTTGTTGAACAGGGGGTACGAGCAGTACTTC | CASSLLNRGYEQYF
TRBJ1-4 | . | . | TRBV2 | TGTGCCAGCAGTGAAGTGGGAACTAGGCAGGAAAAACTGTTTTTT | CASSEVGTRQEKLFF
TRBJ2-7 | . | . | TRBV19 | TGTGCCAGTAGTATATCCCACGGGGGCTCCTACGAGCAGTACTTC | CASSISHGGSYEQYF
TRBJ2-5 | once | TRBD1 | TRBV5-1 | TGCGCCAGCAGCTTGGTGGGGACAGGGCAAGAGACCCAGTACTTC | CASSLVGTGQETQYF
TRBJ1-5 | . | TRBD1 | TRBV5-5 | TGTGCCAGCAGCCCCGGGACAGTCAATCAGCCCCAGCATTTT | CASSPGTVNQPQHF
TRBJ2-3 | . | . | TRBV9 | TGTGCCAGCAGCGTAGGGTCCCTATATGGTGATACGCAGTATTTT | CASSVGSLYGDTQYF
TRBJ1-1 | . | . | TRBV14 | TGTGCCAGCAGCCAGGGCGGCAGGGGAGCTGAAGCTTTCTTT | CASSQGGRGAEAFF
TRBJ2-7 | . | . | TRBV2 | TGTGCCAGCAGTGTTATCGAGGGCAATGGCGAGCAGTACTTC | CASSVIEGNGEQYF
TRBJ2-5 | . | . | TRBV10-2 | TGCGCCAGCAGTGGGAGGATCCCGTGGGAGACCCAGTACTTC | CASSGRIPWETQYF
TRBJ2-4 | . | TRBD2 | TRBV2 | TGTGCCAGCAGGGGATCCGGAGCGGGGGGCCCCAAAAACATTCAGTACTTC | CASRGSGAGGPKNIQYF
TRBJ2-7 | . | TRBD2 | TRBV25-1 | TGTGCCAGCGGGGGGGGACTAGCGGTCCTGAGGGCGTACTTC | CASGGGLAVLRAYF
TRBJ1-6 | . | . | TRBV28 | TGTGCCAGCAGAAGGGGTGTTATTAATTCACCCCTCCACTTT | CASRRGVINSPLHF
TRBJ1-2 | . | . | TRBV6-5 | TGTGCCAGCACCGCAACAGGGAACCCTAACTATGGCTACACCTTC | CASTATGNPNYGYTF
TRBJ1-2 | few | . | TRBV12-5 | TGTGCTAGTGGTCTCCGAAACAGCTATGGCTACACCTTC | CASGLRNSYGYTF
TRBJ1-2 | once | . | TRBV30 | TGTGCCTCAACTCGGACAGTCTATGGCTACACCTTC | CASTRTVYGYTF
TRBJ1-4 | . | TRBD1 | TRBV11-2 | TGTGCCAGCAAGGACAGGGGGCGAGGTGAAAAACTGTTTTTT | CASKDRGRGEKLFF
TRBJ1-2 | . | TRBD1 | TRBV9 | TGTGCCAGCAGCGAACAGGGGGGCTCCTATGGCTACACCTTC | CASSEQGGSYGYTF
TRBJ2-7 | . | TRBD1 | TRBV29-1 | TGCAGCGTCCCCTTCCGGGACAGGGAGAGGAACGAGCAGTACTTC | CSVPFRDRERNEQYF
TRBJ2-2 | . | . | TRBV19 | TGTGCCAGCTCCCTAGGGGGGGGCACCGGGGAGCTGTTTTTT | CASSLGGGTGELFF
TRBJ1-1 | . | TRBD1 | TRBV28 | TGTGCCAGCAGGTACAGGGGGCCTGAAGCTTTCTTT | CASRYRGPEAFF
TRBJ2-7 | . | . | TRBV7-9 | TGTGCCAGCAGCTACGGACAGCCTTCTGAGCAGTACTTC | CASSYGQPSEQYF